The entry that follows covers one T cell receptor (beta chain) sequence. CDR1 SQVTM and CDR2 ANQGSEA come from the germline V gene. This CDR3 contains 13 residues. Trimming cost V 5 bases and J 4 bases; bases outside gene matches: 5. This record belongs to a study of blood T cell repertoires in COVID-19. Across the whole study: Samples came from the United States, Italy and Spain, spanning acute and convalescent COVID-19. PBMCs, B-cell-depleted T cells, or T cells were the source of the cDNA or gDNA that made up the material.

Repertoires were generated with immunoSEQ multiplex PCR, while TCRdb's copy carries only in-frame clones and drops some. The sample consists of 370,000 or so clones, 81% of them appearing once. The TCR sequence derives from a human donor with acute or convalescent COVID-19. The donor label of this sample is uncertain. The chain is built from TRBV29-1 and TRBJ1-1; TRBD1 matches at 9 bases. The sample comprised peripheral blood. The CDR3 coding sequence is TGCAGCGTTAAGACAGGGGGTTTCACTGAAGCTTTCTTT. It yields the protein CSVKTGGFTEAFF.